One T cell receptor (beta chain) is described in this entry. Its antigen is as yet unknown. Trimming cost V 3 bases and J 6 bases, with 9 bases left between them. There are 13 residues in the CDR3. Presence of unique molecular identifiers characterized the TCR beta cDNA libraries. TCRdb independently ran MiXCR on the PCR reads; one entry per CDR3 protein. The repertoire holds a few hundred thousand distinct CDR3 sequences, under 40% seen once, with 4.5% to 7.5% in the top ten. The data belong to a study of post-analysis software for immune sequencing data. Study in general: The disease courses spanned relapsing-remitting, secondary progressive and progressive-relapsing forms of multiple sclerosis.

Study-level findings and limits: When compared against controls, multiple sclerosis patients showed significantly lower normalized Chao1 diversity. F-measure co-clustering was strong for batch-matched samples. Five or six TRBV segments, TRBV5-6, TRBV5-1 and TRBV20-1 among them, were found more frequent in patients than controls.

The source is a girl under 18 with multiple sclerosis. Input material: blood. This chain uses TRBV12-3 or TRBV12-4 with TRBJ2-1; tentative D call: TRBD2 (5 bases). CDR3 bases: TGTGCCAGCAGTTTTCAGCGGTTCAATGAGCAGTTCTTC. Residues: CASSFQRFNEQFF.